A selection of T cell receptor beta chains follows, all from one sample in a study of shared clonotypes between healthy human individuals. TCRdb keeps only in-frame clones here, not all; method: immunoSEQ multiplex PCR. The sample contains roughly 1 million clones, 65% to 80% of which appear only once. Material: memory CD4+ T cells sorted from blood. Every receptor here comes from a man younger than 30 in good health. CDR3s include the opening cysteine and the closing phenylalanine or tryptophan. D genes are given only for firm matches. Size tells how often a clone was seen (once, few, many) or the class of an expanded clone, and some rows leave it out.

TRBV12-5,.,TRBJ2-3,.,TGTGCTAGTTCCTTTCCCCCGGCAGATACGCAGTATTTT,CASSFPPADTQYF
TRBV4-3,.,TRBJ1-1,.,TGCGCCAGCAGCCAAACAGGTGTCGGAACTGAAGCTTTCTTT,CASSQTGVGTEAFF
TRBV18,.,TRBJ1-1,once,TGTGCCAGCTCACTAACGGACAGTTCGAACACTGAAGCTTTCTTT,CASSLTDSSNTEAFF
TRBV19,TRBD1,TRBJ1-3,.,TGTGCCAGTAGTACCCTGGACAGGTCCGAAAACACCATATATTTT,CASSTLDRSENTIYF
TRBV25-1,.,TRBJ1-4,.,TGTGCCAGCTCCGGAGGCCAAACAGCTGGAACTAATGAAAAACTGTTTTTT,CASSGGQTAGTNEKLFF
TRBV6-6,.,TRBJ2-2,.,TGTGCCAGCAGTTACGGGCAGACTATTTACACCGGGGAGCTGTTTTTT,CASSYGQTIYTGELFF
TRBV6-1,.,TRBJ2-7,.,TGTGCCAGCAGTGTTGGCCCCCCTTGGGAGCAGTACTTC,CASSVGPPWEQYF
TRBV5-1,.,TRBJ2-6,few,TGCGCCAGCAGCTCCTCCGGACTCTTCTCTGGGGCCAACGTCCTGACTTTC,CASSSSGLFSGANVLTF
TRBV5-4,.,TRBJ1-6,few,TGTGCCAGCAGCTTGGACAGGACTAATTCACCCCTCCACTTT,CASSLDRTNSPLHF
TRBV5-1,.,TRBJ2-6,.,TGCGCCAGCAGCACACAGGGTGTCCGCTCTGGGGCCAACGTCCTGACTTTC,CASSTQGVRSGANVLTF